This is a list of T cell receptor beta chains from one sample in a study of T cell repertoires in cytomegalovirus infection. TCRdb itself ran the reads through MiXCR, one entry per CDR3 protein. Of 250,000 to 350,000 distinct CDR3 sequences detected, under 30% appear once; the ten largest clones hold approximately 15%. The sequenced sample was PBMCs. These TCRs come from a human donor in good health (CMV status not recorded). Some clones in this sample may be carry-over from other donors' samples. Both conserved end residues are part of each CDR3. Each record gives: D gene, clone size, V gene, J gene, CDR3 DNA, CDR3 protein. A D gene is named only where the DNA matches it firmly. Only part of the rows carry a size: once, few, many, or a class if the clone is expanded.

D: -
size: -
V: TRBV28
J: TRBJ2-7
DNA: TGTGCCACCTCAGGGGACTCCTACGAGCAGTACTTC
CDR3: CATSGDSYEQYF

D: -
size: once
V: TRBV29-1
J: TRBJ1-1
DNA: TGCAGCGTCCATCTGAACACTGAAGCTTTCTTT
CDR3: CSVHLNTEAFF

D: TRBD1
size: few
V: TRBV4-1
J: TRBJ2-3
DNA: TGTGCCAGCAGCCAAGATTTGGGACAGGGTGCAGATACGCAGTATTTT
CDR3: CASSQDLGQGADTQYF

D: TRBD2
size: few
V: TRBV28
J: TRBJ2-1
DNA: TGTGCCAGCAGTCAACTAGCGGGGGGATCCTACAATGAGCAGTTCTTC
CDR3: CASSQLAGGSYNEQFF

D: TRBD1
size: few
V: TRBV5-1
J: TRBJ2-3
DNA: TGCGCCAGCAGCTTGGTCGGAGACAGGGCAGATACGCAGTATTTT
CDR3: CASSLVGDRADTQYF

D: -
size: -
V: TRBV7-2
J: TRBJ1-5
DNA: TGTGCCAGCAGCTTGCGGGCCCCAGATCGGCCCCAGCATTTT
CDR3: CASSLRAPDRPQHF

D: -
size: -
V: TRBV28
J: TRBJ2-4
DNA: TGTGCCACCTCCTTCGGCAAAAACATTCAGTACTTC
CDR3: CATSFGKNIQYF

D: TRBD2
size: -
V: TRBV2
J: TRBJ2-5
DNA: TGTGCCAGCGTTGGGACTAGCGGGGAAGGGACCCAGTACTTC
CDR3: CASVGTSGEGTQYF

D: -
size: few
V: TRBV29-1
J: TRBJ2-7
DNA: TGCAGCGTTTTTCCGGGACCCTCCTACGAGCAGTACTTC
CDR3: CSVFPGPSYEQYF

D: TRBD1
size: few
V: TRBV7-9
J: TRBJ1-1
DNA: TGTGCCAGCAGCGGAGACAGGGCTGTGGCTTTCTTT
CDR3: CASSGDRAVAFF

D: -
size: few
V: TRBV2
J: TRBJ2-4
DNA: TGTGCCAGCAGTGAACGGACAGCCAAAAACATTCAGTACTTC
CDR3: CASSERTAKNIQYF

D: -
size: -
V: TRBV10-3
J: TRBJ2-7
DNA: TGTGCCATCAGCGAGTCTAGGGGGAAAGGGTACGAGCAGTACTTC
CDR3: CAISESRGKGYEQYF

D: -
size: few
V: TRBV28
J: TRBJ1-6
DNA: TGTGCCAGCGACCCCCTAGGGTCCTATAATTCACCCCTCCACTTT
CDR3: CASDPLGSYNSPLHF

D: -
size: many
V: TRBV7-2
J: TRBJ1-1
DNA: TGTGCCAGCAGCTTAGGAGGTCCCGATGGTGAAGCTTTCTTT
CDR3: CASSLGGPDGEAFF

D: TRBD2
size: few
V: TRBV19
J: TRBJ2-2
DNA: TGTGCCAGTAGTATATCGGCGGGGGGCGCCACCGGGGAGCTGTTTTTT
CDR3: CASSISAGGATGELFF

D: -
size: many
V: TRBV12-5
J: TRBJ2-3
DNA: TGTGCTAGTGGTTTGGTAGGAGATACGCAGTATTTT
CDR3: CASGLVGDTQYF

D: -
size: -
V: TRBV2
J: TRBJ1-1
DNA: TGTGCCAGCAGTGAAGGACGGAAGAACACTGAAGCTTTCTTT
CDR3: CASSEGRKNTEAFF

D: -
size: many
V: TRBV7-3
J: TRBJ2-5
DNA: TGTGCCAGCAGCTTAATTGGTAGCGGAGTTCAAGAGACCCAGTACTTC
CDR3: CASSLIGSGVQETQYF

D: TRBD1
size: -
V: TRBV18
J: TRBJ2-1
DNA: TGTGCCAGCTCATTTCGTCGGACAGGGGAAGGCAATGAGCAGTTCTTC
CDR3: CASSFRRTGEGNEQFF

D: TRBD2
size: few
V: TRBV7-3
J: TRBJ2-4
DNA: TGTGCCAGCAGCTTAGCGGGAGGCAAAAACATTCAGTACTTC
CDR3: CASSLAGGKNIQYF

D: TRBD1
size: -
V: TRBV6-1
J: TRBJ2-1
DNA: TGTGCGAATTCGCCCAGGGGGCAAAATGAGCAGTTCTTC
CDR3: CANSPRGQNEQFF

D: -
size: few
V: TRBV12-3/TRBV12-4
J: TRBJ1-2
DNA: TGTGCCAGCAGTTTGGCAGGTTTAAACTATGGCTACACCTTC
CDR3: CASSLAGLNYGYTF

D: -
size: -
V: TRBV12-3/TRBV12-4
J: TRBJ2-7
DNA: TGTGCCAGCAGCCCCACCCACGACAGCTACGAGCAGTACTTC
CDR3: CASSPTHDSYEQYF

D: -
size: many
V: TRBV7-8
J: TRBJ2-2
DNA: TGTGCCAGCAGCCCCCAGGCAGGACCTAACACCGGGGAGCTGTTTTTT
CDR3: CASSPQAGPNTGELFF

D: -
size: -
V: TRBV18
J: TRBJ2-5
DNA: TGTGCCAGCTCACGCCGGGAGTACCAAGAGACCCAGTACTTC
CDR3: CASSRREYQETQYF

D: -
size: few
V: TRBV29-1
J: TRBJ1-1
DNA: TGCAGCGTTGAGGGCGGGCGGGGAGCTTTCTTT
CDR3: CSVEGGRGAFF

D: TRBD2
size: -
V: TRBV20-1
J: TRBJ2-5
DNA: TGCAGTGCTTTGCCTAGCGGGAGTTCAGAGACCCAGTACTTC
CDR3: CSALPSGSSETQYF

D: TRBD1
size: -
V: TRBV15
J: TRBJ2-7
DNA: TGTGCCACCAGCAGAGCCAGGGGGAGTAAGTACTTC
CDR3: CATSRARGSKYF

D: TRBD2
size: -
V: TRBV20-1
J: TRBJ2-7
DNA: TGCAGTGCTAGCCAACCTAGCGGGAGTGGGTACGAGCAGTACTTC
CDR3: CSASQPSGSGYEQYF

D: TRBD2
size: -
V: TRBV29-1
J: TRBJ2-1
DNA: TGCAGCGTTCATGGGACTAGCGTTGATGAGCAGTTCTTC
CDR3: CSVHGTSVDEQFF

D: -
size: few
V: TRBV6-1
J: TRBJ1-1
DNA: TGTGCCAGCAGCCGGACCTGGGACACTGAAGCTTTCTTT
CDR3: CASSRTWDTEAFF

D: TRBD1
size: few
V: TRBV25-1
J: TRBJ1-6
DNA: TGTGCCAGCAACTCGGGACAGGGGTGGTCACCCCTCCACTTT
CDR3: CASNSGQGWSPLHF

D: TRBD1
size: many
V: TRBV11-2
J: TRBJ2-7
DNA: TGTGCCAGCAGCCCGATGAGCGTCGGGACAGGGCTCTACGAGCAGTACTTC
CDR3: CASSPMSVGTGLYEQYF

D: -
size: once
V: TRBV12-3/TRBV12-4
J: TRBJ1-5
DNA: TGTGCCAGCAGGTCTCCGGGGCCCCAGCATTTT
CDR3: CASRSPGPQHF

D: TRBD2
size: -
V: TRBV20-1
J: TRBJ2-3
DNA: TGCAGTGCTATAAAACCCGGGGGGGCCCCGAATACGCAGTATTTT
CDR3: CSAIKPGGAPNTQYF

D: -
size: few
V: TRBV9
J: TRBJ2-5
DNA: TGTGCCAGCAGCGTAGGAGAGGGCTTAGGCCAAGAGACCCAGTACTTC
CDR3: CASSVGEGLGQETQYF

D: TRBD1
size: -
V: TRBV10-3
J: TRBJ1-1
DNA: TGTGCCATCAGTGATTGGACAGGGGGACACACTGAAGCTTTCTTT
CDR3: CAISDWTGGHTEAFF

D: -
size: -
V: TRBV11-2
J: TRBJ1-1
DNA: TGTGCCAGCAGCCTACAGCCGTCCACTGAAGCTTTCTTT
CDR3: CASSLQPSTEAFF

D: -
size: -
V: TRBV2
J: TRBJ2-7
DNA: TGTGCCAGCAGGGCGGTCCTTCCGGGCGAGCAGTACTTC
CDR3: CASRAVLPGEQYF

D: -
size: -
V: TRBV11-2
J: TRBJ1-2
DNA: TGTGCCAGCAGCTGGGGGGGGGATGGCTACACCTTC
CDR3: CASSWGGDGYTF

D: -
size: many
V: TRBV7-2
J: TRBJ2-7
DNA: TGTGCCAGCAGCTCACCACCCCTCCCGAGGGAGCAGTACTTC
CDR3: CASSSPPLPREQYF

D: -
size: -
V: TRBV20-1
J: TRBJ2-6
DNA: TGCAGTGCTAGACCGCCGGGACCCCCGGCTGGGGCCAACGTCCTGACTTTC
CDR3: CSARPPGPPAGANVLTF

D: -
size: -
V: TRBV6-2/TRBV6-3
J: TRBJ2-2
DNA: TGTGCCAGCAGTTACGAGGTCGGCACCGGGGAGCTGTTTTTT
CDR3: CASSYEVGTGELFF

D: -
size: -
V: TRBV7-9
J: TRBJ2-7
DNA: TGTGCCAGCAGCTTTGGGGCAGGGGTCTACTTC
CDR3: CASSFGAGVYF

D: -
size: many
V: TRBV7-2
J: TRBJ1-6
DNA: TGTGCCAGCAGCACCTACCGGAATTCACCCCTCCACTTT
CDR3: CASSTYRNSPLHF

D: -
size: -
V: TRBV6-1
J: TRBJ2-5
DNA: TGTGCCAGCAGTGAAGTTGGCTGGGGGGAGACCCAGTACTTC
CDR3: CASSEVGWGETQYF

D: -
size: -
V: TRBV15
J: TRBJ2-1
DNA: TGTGCCACCAGCAGCGTTTGGGGTGAGCAGTTCTTC
CDR3: CATSSVWGEQFF

D: -
size: many
V: TRBV7-8
J: TRBJ2-7
DNA: TGTGCCAGCAGCTTAGCGGAACTAGTCTACGAGCAGTACTTC
CDR3: CASSLAELVYEQYF

D: -
size: few
V: TRBV5-5
J: TRBJ2-1
DNA: TGTGCCACAGACCGGCGGCTGGGCTCCTACAATGAGCAGTTCTTC
CDR3: CATDRRLGSYNEQFF

D: -
size: -
V: TRBV27
J: TRBJ1-5
DNA: TGTGCCAGCAGTTTCAGGGGAAGCAATCAGCCCCAGCATTTT
CDR3: CASSFRGSNQPQHF

D: -
size: -
V: TRBV29-1
J: TRBJ1-1
DNA: TGCAGCGTTGATGCGCACCAGAACACTGAAGCTTTCTTT
CDR3: CSVDAHQNTEAFF

D: -
size: -
V: TRBV7-2
J: TRBJ2-6
DNA: TGTGCCAGCAGCTTAGTTGGTGGGGTTGGGGCCAACGTCCTGACTTTC
CDR3: CASSLVGGVGANVLTF

D: -
size: once
V: TRBV7-9
J: TRBJ1-4
DNA: TGTGCCAGCAGCTCGCACAGCAGGACTAATGAAAAACTGTTTTTT
CDR3: CASSSHSRTNEKLFF

D: TRBD1
size: many
V: TRBV7-9
J: TRBJ1-5
DNA: TGTGCCAGCAGCCCGGACAGGGGCTATAGCAATCAGCCCCAGCATTTT
CDR3: CASSPDRGYSNQPQHF

D: -
size: few
V: TRBV7-2
J: TRBJ2-3
DNA: TGTGCCAGCAGCTTAGCGCGGTCCTTTACAGATACGCAGTATTTT
CDR3: CASSLARSFTDTQYF